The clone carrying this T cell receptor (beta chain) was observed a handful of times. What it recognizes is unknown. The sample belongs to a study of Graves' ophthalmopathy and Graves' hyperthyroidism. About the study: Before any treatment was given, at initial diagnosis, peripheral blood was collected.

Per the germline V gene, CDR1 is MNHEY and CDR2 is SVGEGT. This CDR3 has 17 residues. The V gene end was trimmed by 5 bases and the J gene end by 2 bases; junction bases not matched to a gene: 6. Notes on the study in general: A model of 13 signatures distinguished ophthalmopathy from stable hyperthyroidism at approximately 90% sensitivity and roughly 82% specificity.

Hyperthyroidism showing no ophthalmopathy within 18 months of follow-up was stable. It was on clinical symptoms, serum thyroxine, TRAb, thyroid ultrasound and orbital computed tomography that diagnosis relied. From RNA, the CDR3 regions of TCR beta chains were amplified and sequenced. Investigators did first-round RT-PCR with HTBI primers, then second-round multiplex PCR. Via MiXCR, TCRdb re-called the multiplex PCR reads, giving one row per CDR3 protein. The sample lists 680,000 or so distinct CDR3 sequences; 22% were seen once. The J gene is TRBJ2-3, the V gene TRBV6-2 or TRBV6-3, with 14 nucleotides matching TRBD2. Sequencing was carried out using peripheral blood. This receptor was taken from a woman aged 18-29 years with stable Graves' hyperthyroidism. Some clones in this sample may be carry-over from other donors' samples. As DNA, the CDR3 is TGTGCCAGCAGTACAGGACTAGCGGGGGGTTTCACAGATACGCAGTATTTT. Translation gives CASSTGLAGGFTDTQYF.